These 14 T cell receptor beta chains share one sample of origin, sequenced in a study of blood T cell repertoires in COVID-19. Here immunoSEQ multiplex PCR was the method, and the copy in TCRdb shows in-frame clones only, minus some. The sample carries 100,000 to 150,000 clones, over 75% recorded once. Sequencing used peripheral blood. These receptors were obtained from an elderly woman with acute or convalescent COVID-19.

This chain uses TRBV28 with TRBJ1-5; TRBD1 might be the D (5 bases). Deletions cut 3 bases from V and 3 bases from J, with 9 bases between. Germline V gene lookup returns CDR1 MDHEN and CDR2 SYDVKM. The CDR3 spans 14 residues. This CDR3 reads CASSFAGANQPQHF. The DNA of the CDR3 is TGTGCCAGCAGTTTTGCTGGGGCCAATCAGCCCCAGCATTTT.

This chain joins TRBV10-3 and TRBJ1-3, with unresolved D. The CDR3 sequence is 16 residues long. Germline values: CDR1 ENHRY, CDR2 SYGVKD. V was shortened by 2 bases and J by 3 bases, with 14 bases between the two germline ends. The CDR3 bases are TGTGCCATCAGTGAGGTCCCGGGGTCAAATGGAAACACCATATATTTT. It yields the protein CAISEVPGSNGNTIYF.

This clone showed up just once. The genes are TRBV6-5 and TRBJ2-2; D is unclear. V was pared by 7 bases and J by 1 base, with 7 bases between. The CDR3 is 13 amino acids. The germline V gene encodes CDR1 MNHEY and CDR2 SVGAGI. The CDR3 bases are TGTGCCAGCAATACGGGGAACACCGGGGAGCTGTTTTTT. It specifies CASNTGNTGELFF.

The chain couples TRBV6-5 to TRBJ1-2; weak D call: TRBD1 (6 bases). This CDR3 comprises 15 residues. From germline, CDR1 is MNHEY and CDR2 SVGAGI. V lost 0 bases to trimming and J lost 8 bases, with 16 bases between them. The DNA of the CDR3 is TGTGCCAGCAGTTACTCGTCCAGGGGCGACGGGGGCTACACCTTC. Protein: CASSYSSRGDGGYTF.

CDR3 sequence reads: CASSRGLAGGTDTQYF. The CDR3 nucleotides read TGCGCCAGCAGCCGGGGACTAGCGGGGGGAACAGATACGCAGTATTTT. The chain links TRBV5-1 to TRBJ2-3; TRBD2 matches 15 bases. The CDR3 is 16 amino acids. V lost 4 bases, J lost 3 bases, and 3 bases stayed unmatched. Per germline, CDR1 SGHRS and CDR2 YFSETQ.

About this clone itself: The sample contains more than one DNA sequence encoding this CDR3. V usage is TRBV2 and J usage is TRBJ2-3, with 9 bases that match TRBD2. The CDR3 length is 14 residues. CDR1 is SNHLY, CDR2 FYNNEI, per germline. The junction had 1 base not matched to a gene; V was cut back by 6 bases and J by 0 bases. The DNA for the CDR3 is TGTGCCAGCAGGCTAGCGGGGAGCACAGATACGCAGTATTTT. Protein sequence: CASRLAGSTDTQYF.

This chain uses TRBV6-5 with TRBJ1-4; 7 positions match TRBD1. Germline V lookup: CDR1 MNHEY, CDR2 SVGAGI. There are 14 residues in the CDR3. Losses at the gene ends were 4 bases for V and 8 bases for J; bases not matched to a gene: 7. In nucleotides, the CDR3 is TGTGCCAGCAGTTTGACAGGGCCCGGGGAAAAACTGTTTTTT. As protein: CASSLTGPGEKLFF.

The chain is built from TRBV19 and TRBJ1-2; TRBD1 is a possible D gene (5 bases). Between the trimmed V and J ends, which lost 5 bases and 4 bases, there was a span of 11 bases. The germline V gene has CDR1 LNHDA and CDR2 SQIVND (reference sequence). The CDR3 sequence is 13 residues long. CDR3 sequence reads: CASSPNRSYGYTF. The CDR3 nucleotides read TGTGCCAGTAGTCCCAACAGGAGCTATGGCTACACCTTC.

In this sample, this clone turned up once. The chain carries TRBV2 and TRBJ1-2, with a possible D match to TRBD1 (6 bases). V gave up 8 bases and J gave up 3 bases, with 10 bases separating them. The CDR3 contains 12 residues. CDR1 and CDR2 (germline): SNHLY, FYNNEI. The CDR3 region has the DNA TGTGCCAGCGGGGGCCGAGACTATGGCTACACCTTC. This codes for CASGGRDYGYTF.

The chain combines TRBV19 with TRBJ1-1; D gene unclear. V was pared by 3 bases and J by 5 bases, with 10 bases between. The length of the CDR3 is 13 residues. Germline V gene sequence: CDR1 LNHDA, CDR2 SQIVND (reference sequence). CDR3 residues: CASSISVSTEAFF. CDR3 DNA sequence: TGTGCCAGTAGTATTAGTGTTTCTACTGAAGCTTTCTTT.

The rearrangement joins TRBV5-1 to TRBJ1-1, with D possibly TRBD1 on 6 matching bases. Germline V gene data show CDR1 as SGHRS and CDR2 as YFSETQ. The CDR3 has 14 residues. V was cut by 0 bases and J by 4 bases, with 10 bases left in between. The CDR3 nucleotides are TGCGCCAGCAGCTTGGAGTGGGGGCCCACTGAAGCTTTCTTT. It translates to CASSLEWGPTEAFF.

This clone has a single count. The rearrangement uses TRBV19 and TRBJ1-2; tentatively, D is TRBD1 (6 bases). This CDR3 is 14 amino acids long. The germline V gene encodes CDR1 LNHDA and CDR2 SQIVND (reference sequence). Trimming left V 4 bases short and J 4 bases short, with 13 bases between. The CDR3 nucleotides read TGTGCCAGTAGTAGACCGGGGACAAGCTATGGCTACACCTTC. Its translation is CASSRPGTSYGYTF.

The chain uses TRBV27 and TRBJ2-1, with 7 bases matching TRBD1. The CDR3 is 12 amino acids. J was trimmed by 12 bases and V by 5 bases; bases with no gene match: 7. Per germline, CDR1 MNHEY and CDR2 SMNVEV (reference sequence). CDR3 loop: CASSARQGGQFF. The CDR3 DNA sequence: TGTGCCAGCAGTGCAAGACAGGGTGGGCAGTTCTTC.

V is TRBV14 and J is TRBJ2-1, with 9 bases matching TRBD2. The germline V gene encodes CDR1 SGHDN and CDR2 FVKESK. V was pared by 4 bases and J by 7 bases, with 8 bases of the junction left unmatched. The CDR3 runs 15 residues. In nucleotides, the CDR3 is TGTGCCAGCAGCCGAGCGGGGGGCCTACAGAATGAGCAGTTCTTC. As protein: CASSRAGGLQNEQFF.